This TCR beta chain is from a study of blood T cells in healthy people across ages (dated by TCRdb to 2015 to 2017). As for the study more broadly: In model experiments, roughly one uniquely barcoded TCR beta cDNA molecule per two T cells was captured by template switching. Age-related changes in TCR beta repertoire diversity were measured in the study by deep sequencing normalized with unique cDNA molecular identifiers. Donors were grouped into four age groups: young (average 16 years), middle-aged (39), aged (approximately 58) and long-lived (just over 80). The study analyzed two additional independent replicas of 1 million unique cDNA reads from the same blood draw for two donors, one aged 18 to 30 and one aged 80 or older. Points the paper makes about the study in general: Conclusive comparison of naive and antigen-experienced compartments was prevented by the profiling of bulk unsorted PBMCs. Compared with the aged group, the long-lived group had more naive CD4+ T cells, fewer expanded clones and increased TCR diversity, a pattern suggesting age selection. The percentage of naive T cells measured by flow cytometry correlated strongly with observed TCR beta diversity. Donor CMV infection status was unknown, potentially confounding age-related changes in expanded clonotypes. Total diversity estimates from one million sequenced T cells were considered lower bounds and underestimates. Observed TCR beta diversity per million T cells fell roughly linearly with age, and a significant reduction was already apparent by age around 40.

Donors were 40 or so systemically healthy Caucasian individuals from Russia aged roughly 6 to 90 years. Each donor gave 9 to 10 milliliters of peripheral blood, collected into EDTA-treated Vacutainer tubes. Ficoll-Paque density-gradient centrifugation was used to isolate PBMCs, with at least 6.5 million per sample. Total RNA, at least 6 micrograms per sample, was extracted from PBMCs with Trizol reagent. For every donor, flow cytometry on a PBMC aliquot measured the percentage of naive CD45RAhigh/CD27high T cells. The method behind the library was 5' RACE. TCRdb shows the sequencer as Illumina HiSeq 2500. A second 7 to 11 cycle PCR used a sample-barcoded 5' primer and a J-beta primer mix. A template-switch 5' adaptor carrying 12 random nucleotides introduced a unique molecular identifier onto each TCR beta cDNA molecule. At least 2.5 million CDR3-containing paired-end reads were obtained from each sample. All of the RNA was converted into first-strand cDNA using the Mint cDNA synthesis kit, with a TRBC-specific oligonucleotide serving as the primer. Following uracil-DNA glycosylase treatment, all cDNA underwent a first 18-cycle PCR with the universal primers M1SS and BC2_uni_R. As for the original processing: For normalization, 1 million high-quality reads were randomly selected from each sample, with every read carrying a distinct molecular identifier. Reads sharing molecular identifiers were discarded rather than binned into consensus sequences. MiTCR, set to a Q25 quality threshold and the strictest error-elimination algorithm, was used for CDR3 identification, clonotype clustering and error correction. A nonparametric unseen species model with Euler transformation was used to estimate a lower bound on total TCR beta diversity. Using fastp at Q25 and MiXCR, TCRdb reprocessed the public reads and kept productive beta chains. Every CDR3 protein is listed once, alongside the most common genes and DNA of its rows. TCRdb, not the original authors, processed these V and J calls. Within this sample are 750,000 to 1,000,000 distinct CDR3 sequences, with approximately 32% of them counted one time only. Roughly 10% of the sample is in the top ten clones.

On this clonotype itself: This receptor's antigen is unknown. No base qualities exist here, and no much larger clone lies one base off it.

The CDR3 covers 16 residues, taking in both the cysteine and the phenylalanine. Just CDR3 DNA is preserved here, 48 bases in frame from base 1. The CDR1 and CDR2 encoded by the germline V gene (reference sequence) are SGHAT and FQDESV. Trimming removed 1 base from V and 9 bases from J; the gene matches leave 15 bases unexplained. The same specimen was also included in a second study, on T cells of mothers and their children. That second report states: The donors were nine systemically healthy Caucasian individuals, made up of three mothers and their six children. cDNA synthesis used all of the extracted RNA, with around 1.6 ug of RNA in each 15 ul reaction. In the second PCR, the M1S primer introduced both the sample barcodes and 2-4 random nucleotides. Over 8.5 million TCR beta CDR3 reads came from each mother, compared with 3.3 million or so reads from each child. Thymic selection shapes the output of TCR recombination in a similar way in related and unrelated pairs, and inherited differences have a minor effect. Related mother-child pairs always showed normalized repertoire overlap that was slightly higher than in unrelated mother-child pairs, though the difference was never significant. Persistent microchimeric T cell clones were not detected, at a sensitivity of 85 to 100 clones per million clonotypes. In the study, deep NGS was used to compare the TCR beta repertoires of mothers and children, and features distinguishing related mother-child pairs from unrelated individuals were sought. The mean age was roughly 44 +/- 4 years for the mothers and approximately 11 +/- 4 years for the children. After adapter ligation with NEBNext reagents, the libraries were sequenced on Illumina HiSeq 2000 with 100+100 nt paired-end reads. To prevent cross-contamination, the mother and child libraries were prepared a month apart and were sequenced in separate runs. Each donor had between roughly 450,000 and 2,100,000 distinct TCR beta clonotypes identified. Naive TCR beta clonotypes were estimated from low-frequency clonotypes matched to each donor's FACS-determined naive share, without sorting.

This clonotype was obtained from a woman aged 40 to 50 in good health. Sequencing input: blood. The rearranged chain carries TRBV11-1 and TRBJ2-7, with TRBD1 identical over 7 junction bases. The DNA sequence reads TGTGCCAGCAGCTTAGAAGGGGGCGCCGGGTTAAACGGGCAGTACTTC. Its translation is CASSLEGGAGLNGQYF.